The clone carrying this TCR beta chain showed up many times. The antigen is undetermined. TCRdb itself ran the reads through MiXCR, one entry per CDR3 protein. The table lists 210,000 or so distinct CDR3 sequences, 6.5% of them singletons. These data belong to a study of T cell repertoires in cytomegalovirus infection. Study-level information: From public TCR beta signatures came an indication of both CMV infection and matching HLA type. Overall study findings and caveats: Across the ex vivo response, the dominant clonotypes were HLA-C-restricted CMV-specific TCR beta clonotypes. CMV carriers with the relevant HLA were identified by cumulative public TCR beta family frequency.

Germline V gives CDR1 MDHEN, CDR2 SYDVKM. V was pared by 8 bases and J by 5 bases, with 7 bases between. This CDR3 region has 11 residues. The chain joins TRBV28 to TRBJ2-1; D is unclear. The material sequenced was PBMCs. The sequence derives from a human donor in good health (CMV status not recorded). Some clones in this sample may be carry-over from other donors' samples. The CDR3 sequence is CASALDNEQFF. CDR3 nucleotides: TGTGCCAGCGCTTTGGACAATGAGCAGTTCTTC.